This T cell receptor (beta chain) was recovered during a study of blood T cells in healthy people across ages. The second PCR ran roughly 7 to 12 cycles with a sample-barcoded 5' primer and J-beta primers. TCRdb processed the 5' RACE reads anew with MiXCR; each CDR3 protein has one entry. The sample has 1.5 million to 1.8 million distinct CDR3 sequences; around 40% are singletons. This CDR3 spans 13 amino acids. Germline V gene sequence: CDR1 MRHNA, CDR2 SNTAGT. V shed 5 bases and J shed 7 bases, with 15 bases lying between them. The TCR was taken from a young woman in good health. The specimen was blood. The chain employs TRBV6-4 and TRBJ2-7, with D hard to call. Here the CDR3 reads CASSPTEVDEQYF. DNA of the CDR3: TGTGCCAGCAGTCCAACCGAGGTGGATGAGCAGTACTTC.